A selection of T cell receptor beta chains follows, all from one sample in a study of blood T cell repertoires in COVID-19. Produced via immunoSEQ multiplex PCR; TCRdb's table is partial and in-frame only. The table has about 120,000 clones, over 75% seen once. Sequencing was done on a sample of peripheral blood. Receptors were obtained from a woman older than 75 with active or convalescent COVID-19. Both conserved end residues are part of each CDR3. The order of the fields is D gene, J gene, V gene, clone size, CDR3 DNA, CDR3 protein. The D gene is left open where the match is weak. The listing skips clone size in some rows; elsewhere it reads once, few, many or a size class.

>.|TRBJ2-5|TRBV3-1/TRBV3-2|.
TGTGCCAGCAGCCAAGGTTTGCTAGAACAAGAGACCCAGTACTTC
CASSQGLLEQETQYF
>TRBD2|TRBJ2-1|TRBV5-1|.
TGCGCCAGCAGCTGGGCGAGTAGCGGGAGTTTTGGTGAGCAGTTCTTC
CASSWASSGSFGEQFF
>TRBD1|TRBJ2-4|TRBV18|.
TGTGCCAGCTCACAAGCAGGACAGGGGGGGTCCAAAAACATTCAGTACTTC
CASSQAGQGGSKNIQYF
>.|TRBJ1-2|TRBV19|.
TGTGCCAGTGGGTACACCGGGACACTCTATGGCTACACCTTC
CASGYTGTLYGYTF
>TRBD1|TRBJ1-2|TRBV5-4|few
TGTGCCAGCAGCTACCCGACAGGGGAGTATAACTATGGCTACACCTTC
CASSYPTGEYNYGYTF
>.|TRBJ2-6|TRBV18|.
TGTGCCAGCTCACCACCAGAGGTGGGCCAGGGTGGGGCTGGGGCCAACGTCCTGACTTTC
CASSPPEVGQGGAGANVLTF
>TRBD2|TRBJ2-1|TRBV19|.
TGTGCCAGTACTCGGCCGGGACTAGCTCCCTACAATGAGCAGTTCTTC
CASTRPGLAPYNEQFF
>.|TRBJ1-2|TRBV30|many
TGTGCCTGGAGTCGACAGATCAATGGCTACACCTTC
CAWSRQINGYTF
>TRBD2|TRBJ2-7|TRBV6-4|.
TGTGCCACCCAACCGACTAGCGGGAGCGACGAGCAGTACTTC
CATQPTSGSDEQYF
>TRBD2|TRBJ2-3|TRBV18|few
TGTGCCAGCTCCCCCGGACTAGCGGGAGGCACAGATACGCAGTATTTT
CASSPGLAGGTDTQYF
>TRBD1|TRBJ2-5|TRBV5-4|.
TGTGCCAGCAGTTCAGGGACAGCGGAGGAGGCAGAGACCCAGTACTTC
CASSSGTAEEAETQYF
>TRBD2|TRBJ2-7|TRBV15|.
TGTGCCACCAGCAAGGGCCTTCTAGCGGGGGGGGCCTACGAGCAGTACTTC
CATSKGLLAGGAYEQYF
>TRBD1|TRBJ2-7|TRBV29-1|.
TGCAGCGCTGGGTCAGGGGGTGTATACGAGCAGTACTTC
CSAGSGGVYEQYF
>.|TRBJ1-4|TRBV28|once
TGTGCCAGCAGTCGTTCGCTAGAAAAACTGTTTTTT
CASSRSLEKLFF
>TRBD2|TRBJ2-2|TRBV24-1|.
TGTGCCACCAGTGTATCGGGAGGGACCGGGGAGCTGTTTTTT
CATSVSGGTGELFF
>.|TRBJ2-7|TRBV7-8|.
TGTGCCAGTTCACAGGATCCCTCCCTAAATGGGCAGTACTTC
CASSQDPSLNGQYF
>TRBD2|TRBJ2-3|TRBV19|.
TGTGCCAGTAGTGGGGGATCTGCGGGAGTCTTAGATACGCAGTATTTT
CASSGGSAGVLDTQYF
>TRBD1|TRBJ1-5|TRBV4-1|.
TGCGCCAGCAGCCAAGGTGGGACAGGGGACGTATTAGCCAATCAGCCCCAGCATTTT
CASSQGGTGDVLANQPQHF
>.|TRBJ1-1|TRBV9|few
TGTGCCAGCAGCGTAGTCCCAGGGATGAACACTGAAGCTTTCTTT
CASSVVPGMNTEAFF
>TRBD1|TRBJ1-1|TRBV5-8|.
TGTGCCAGCAGCTTTGACAGGGGGAACACTGAAGCTTTCTTT
CASSFDRGNTEAFF
>TRBD2|TRBJ2-7|TRBV5-1|.
TGCGCCAGCAGACCATTGCCCGCGGGAGGGCGGTACGAGCAGTACTTC
CASRPLPAGGRYEQYF
>.|TRBJ1-1|TRBV28|.
TGTGCCAGCAGTGGGACTACAAACACTGAAGCTTTCTTT
CASSGTTNTEAFF
>.|TRBJ2-1|TRBV10-1|.
TGCGCCAGCAGTGTGACAGGCTCCCTCTACAATGAGCAGTTCTTC
CASSVTGSLYNEQFF
>.|TRBJ2-5|TRBV21-1|.
TGTGCCAGCAGCAAAGTTTTCATCAGTAGCGGAAAGCGGAGGGAGACCCAGTACTTC
CASSKVFISSGKRRETQYF
>TRBD2|TRBJ2-7|TRBV5-1|once
TGCGCCAGCAGCTCGGTACCGGGAGGAAGCGACGAGCAGTACTTC
CASSSVPGGSDEQYF
>.|TRBJ2-5|TRBV5-6|.
TGTGCCAGCAGCTCCCGGGACACAAGCCAAGAGACCCAGTACTTC
CASSSRDTSQETQYF
>.|TRBJ1-4|TRBV18|many
TGTGCCAGCGCAGAAGGGGCTGCTAATGAAAAACTGTTTTTT
CASAEGAANEKLFF